The rows below give T cell receptor beta chains drawn from one sample of a study of blood T cells in healthy people across ages. TCRdb reprocessed the 5' RACE reads via MiXCR and lists one record per CDR3 protein. Among around 1,000,000 distinct CDR3 sequences listed, approximately 38% were seen once. The sequenced sample was blood. These receptors came from a man between 18 and 35 years old in good health. The CDR3 runs from the conserved cysteine through the conserved F or W. The D gene is left open where the match is weak. Rows may omit the clone size; those that give it use once, few, many or a size class.

J: TRBJ2-6
size: few
D: TRBD1
V: TRBV10-3
CDR3: CAITQGQNLPGANVLTF
DNA: TGTGCCATCACCCAGGGACAGAACCTTCCCGGGGCCAACGTCCTGACTTTC

J: TRBJ1-2
size: -
D: -
V: TRBV6-6
CDR3: CASSYREGLLNYGYTF
DNA: TGTGCCAGCAGTTATCGAGAGGGCTTACTAAACTATGGCTACACCTTC

J: TRBJ2-3
size: -
D: TRBD1
V: TRBV12-3/TRBV12-4
CDR3: CASSLSTGGGTDTQYF
DNA: TGTGCCAGCAGTCTCAGTACAGGGGGCGGCACAGATACGCAGTATTTT

J: TRBJ2-2
size: -
D: -
V: TRBV10-3
CDR3: CAISEGLATGELFF
DNA: TGTGCCATCAGTGAAGGGCTAGCTACCGGGGAGCTGTTTTTT

J: TRBJ1-1
size: -
D: -
V: TRBV15
CDR3: CATSRDLSNTEAFF
DNA: TGTGCCACCAGCAGAGATTTATCCAACACTGAAGCTTTCTTT

J: TRBJ2-4
size: few
D: -
V: TRBV20-1
CDR3: CSARDQEGVGEQYF
DNA: TGCAGTGCTAGAGATCAAGAAGGGGTCGGGGAGCAGTACTTC

J: TRBJ2-5
size: once
D: -
V: TRBV20-1
CDR3: CSASGLQETQYF
DNA: TGCAGTGCTAGCGGACTGCAAGAGACCCAGTACTTC

J: TRBJ2-5
size: -
D: TRBD2
V: TRBV20-1
CDR3: CSARELRLAEETQYF
DNA: TGCAGTGCTAGAGAATTGAGACTAGCGGAAGAGACCCAGTACTTC

J: TRBJ1-2
size: -
D: -
V: TRBV18
CDR3: CASSPGLGRSYGYTF
DNA: TGTGCCAGCTCACCAGGACTTGGGAGGTCGTATGGCTACACCTTC

J: TRBJ1-1
size: -
D: -
V: TRBV28
CDR3: CASTSRRAEAFF
DNA: TGTGCCAGCACCTCGAGGCGGGCTGAAGCTTTCTTT

J: TRBJ2-2
size: few
D: -
V: TRBV20-1
CDR3: CSARDHRTGELFF
DNA: TGCAGTGCTAGAGATCACCGGACCGGGGAGCTGTTTTTT

J: TRBJ2-1
size: once
D: -
V: TRBV7-2
CDR3: CASSFIFSTGSETQFF
DNA: TGTGCCAGCAGCTTTATATTCAGTACGGGGTCAGAGACCCAGTTCTTC

J: TRBJ2-3
size: few
D: TRBD2
V: TRBV7-3
CDR3: CASSSLPSGTDTQYF
DNA: TGTGCCAGCAGCTCCCTCCCTAGCGGTACAGATACGCAGTATTTT

J: TRBJ2-2
size: -
D: TRBD2
V: TRBV28
CDR3: CASNQAGESNTGELFF
DNA: TGTGCCAGCAATCAAGCGGGGGAGTCGAACACCGGGGAGCTGTTTTTT

J: TRBJ1-1
size: -
D: -
V: TRBV29-1
CDR3: CSVKGPNTEAFF
DNA: TGCAGCGTCAAAGGACCGAACACTGAAGCTTTCTTT

J: TRBJ1-6
size: -
D: TRBD1
V: TRBV10-3
CDR3: CAIRPDRGSSSYNSPLHF
DNA: TGTGCCATCAGGCCGGACAGGGGGTCGAGCTCCTATAATTCACCCCTCCACTTT

J: TRBJ2-1
size: -
D: -
V: TRBV6-2/TRBV6-3
CDR3: CASSYADRADQFF
DNA: TGTGCCAGCAGTTACGCGGACCGGGCCGATCAGTTCTTC

J: TRBJ1-4
size: -
D: -
V: TRBV5-1
CDR3: CASSFLTTNEKPFF
DNA: TGCGCCAGCAGCTTTCTAACAACTAATGAAAAACCGTTTTTT

J: TRBJ2-1
size: -
D: -
V: TRBV12-3/TRBV12-4
CDR3: CASSFHGGGGSYNEQFF
DNA: TGTGCCAGCAGTTTTCACGGCGGCGGCGGCTCCTACAATGAGCAGTTCTTC

J: TRBJ2-1
size: -
D: -
V: TRBV4-1
CDR3: CASSQVTGWNNEQFF
DNA: TGCGCCAGCAGCCAAGTTACAGGGTGGAACAATGAGCAGTTCTTC

J: TRBJ2-1
size: -
D: TRBD2
V: TRBV13
CDR3: CASSLERDSGGQRGKQFF
DNA: TGTGCCAGCAGCTTGGAAAGGGATAGCGGGGGTCAAAGGGGTAAGCAGTTCTTC

J: TRBJ2-7
size: -
D: -
V: TRBV14
CDR3: CASSQEDGTYNEQYF
DNA: TGTGCCAGCAGCCAAGAAGACGGTACCTACAATGAGCAGTACTTC

J: TRBJ1-2
size: -
D: -
V: TRBV9
CDR3: CASSVLDSYGYTF
DNA: TGTGCCAGCAGCGTATTGGACAGCTATGGCTACACCTTC

J: TRBJ2-1
size: -
D: -
V: TRBV6-2/TRBV6-3
CDR3: CASSLKLYNEQFF
DNA: TGTGCCAGCAGCCTTAAGTTATACAATGAGCAGTTCTTC

J: TRBJ2-1
size: -
D: -
V: TRBV20-1
CDR3: CSEVDRAYNEQFF
DNA: TGCAGTGAAGTGGACAGAGCCTACAATGAGCAGTTCTTC

J: TRBJ2-3
size: -
D: -
V: TRBV24-1
CDR3: CATSDSAQGNTDTQYF
DNA: TGTGCCACCAGTGATTCCGCACAGGGTAATACAGATACGCAGTATTTT

J: TRBJ2-6
size: many
D: -
V: TRBV10-3
CDR3: CAIMRDSSGANVLTF
DNA: TGTGCCATCATGCGCGATTCCTCTGGGGCCAACGTCCTGACTTTC

J: TRBJ2-3
size: -
D: -
V: TRBV4-1
CDR3: CASSQVFRGGTDTQYF
DNA: TGCGCCAGCAGCCAAGTTTTTAGGGGAGGCACAGATACGCAGTATTTT

J: TRBJ2-1
size: few
D: -
V: TRBV10-3
CDR3: CAIRNGGDNEQFF
DNA: TGTGCCATTCGTAACGGGGGAGACAATGAGCAGTTCTTC

J: TRBJ2-3
size: -
D: TRBD2
V: TRBV6-5
CDR3: CASSYGGTSGVFSTDTQYF
DNA: TGTGCCAGCAGTTACGGTGGGACTAGCGGGGTTTTTAGCACAGATACGCAGTATTTT

J: TRBJ1-5
size: -
D: -
V: TRBV12-3/TRBV12-4
CDR3: CASSLKAGRQPQHF
DNA: TGTGCCAGCAGTTTAAAGGCAGGCCGTCAGCCCCAGCATTTT

J: TRBJ2-1
size: few
D: TRBD2
V: TRBV11-2
CDR3: CASSFSGVKNEQFF
DNA: TGTGCCAGCAGCTTTAGCGGGGTAAAGAATGAGCAGTTCTTC

J: TRBJ1-2
size: few
D: -
V: TRBV29-1
CDR3: CSPLYGYTF
DNA: TGCAGCCCTTTGTATGGCTACACCTTC

J: TRBJ1-5
size: -
D: -
V: TRBV6-1
CDR3: CASSQGSMSNQPQHF
DNA: TGTGCCAGCAGCCAGGGGAGTATGAGCAATCAGCCCCAGCATTTT

J: TRBJ1-2
size: -
D: TRBD1
V: TRBV11-2
CDR3: CASSPATGKGYGYTF
DNA: TGTGCCAGCAGCCCGGCGACAGGGAAAGGCTATGGCTACACCTTC

J: TRBJ1-6
size: -
D: TRBD1
V: TRBV6-1
CDR3: CASRGQGDSPLHF
DNA: TGTGCCAGCCGGGGACAGGGTGATTCACCCCTCCACTTT

J: TRBJ1-2
size: few
D: TRBD1
V: TRBV12-3/TRBV12-4
CDR3: CASSPGTGTNGYTF
DNA: TGTGCCAGCAGTCCCGGGACAGGGACCAATGGCTACACCTTC

J: TRBJ2-3
size: -
D: TRBD1
V: TRBV29-1
CDR3: CSATGDRFSIDTQYF
DNA: TGCAGCGCCACAGGGGACCGCTTTAGCATAGATACGCAGTATTTT

J: TRBJ1-6
size: once
D: -
V: TRBV12-3/TRBV12-4
CDR3: CASSLEPYNSPLHF
DNA: TGTGCCAGCAGTTTAGAACCCTATAATTCACCCCTCCACTTT

J: TRBJ2-1
size: many
D: TRBD1
V: TRBV18
CDR3: CASSRTGIYNEQFF
DNA: TGTGCCAGCTCAAGGACAGGAATCTACAATGAGCAGTTCTTC

J: TRBJ1-5
size: few
D: -
V: TRBV12-3/TRBV12-4
CDR3: CASKGAGQPQHF
DNA: TGTGCCAGCAAGGGAGCCGGTCAGCCCCAGCATTTT

J: TRBJ2-5
size: -
D: -
V: TRBV6-5
CDR3: CASSYWLGQETQYF
DNA: TGTGCCAGCAGTTACTGGTTAGGGCAAGAGACCCAGTACTTC

J: TRBJ1-5
size: -
D: -
V: TRBV7-7
CDR3: CAPGRSNSYLGNQPQHF
DNA: TGTGCCCCCGGCCGATCCAACAGTTATCTCGGCAATCAGCCCCAGCATTTT

J: TRBJ2-5
size: -
D: -
V: TRBV7-9
CDR3: CASLAYGNQETQYF
DNA: TGTGCCAGCCTGGCGTATGGGAACCAAGAGACCCAGTACTTC

J: TRBJ2-1
size: -
D: -
V: TRBV7-2
CDR3: CASSSQGRNEQFF
DNA: TGTGCCAGCAGCTCACAGGGAAGGAATGAGCAGTTCTTC

J: TRBJ2-1
size: -
D: -
V: TRBV12-3/TRBV12-4
CDR3: CASTPGGGTKQFF
DNA: TGTGCCAGCACCCCTGGGGGGGGCACTAAGCAGTTCTTC